This T cell receptor beta chain is drawn from a study of CD8+ T cells in alopecia areata. Study-wide context: Tofacitinib dosing lasted 6 to 18 months, which was then followed by 6 months off drug.

Regarding treatment: oral pan-JAK inhibitor, 5-10 mg twice daily. Extraction of RNA preceded its reverse transcription into cDNA, which served as the sequencing template. Here immunoSEQ multiplex PCR was the method, and the copy in TCRdb shows in-frame clones only, minus some. The data contain 150,000 to 200,000 clones, around three fifths of them seen just once; the ten biggest clones take up 10% to 15%. This clone was observed a few times. The starting material was CD8+ T cells sorted from blood, obtained at week 24, from a patient treated with tofacitinib. The clonotype originates from a human donor with alopecia areata.

CDR3 DNA sequence: TGTGCCAGCAGTTCCCCCCAGCACTCCTACAATGAGCAGTTCTTC. Residues: CASSSPQHSYNEQFF. The chain recombines TRBV27 with TRBJ2-1, with unresolved D. The germline V gene encodes CDR1 MNHEY and CDR2 SMNVEV (reference sequence). The length of the CDR3 is 15 residues. The V end lost 4 bases, the J end lost 0 bases, and 10 bases lay between the germline ends.